The sequence of this T cell receptor (beta chain) was determined in a study of T-cell memory formation after mild COVID-19. CDR1 is MDHEN, CDR2 SYDVKM, per germline. This CDR3 spans 12 amino acids. The germline V and J ends were trimmed by 4 bases and 11 bases, with 11 bases remaining between them. This clonotype has ten or more counts. Using its own MiXCR run on the 5' RACE reads, TCRdb lists one record per CDR3 protein. The sample lists around 300,000 distinct CDR3 sequences, more than 15% seen once, with roughly 23% in the top ten. The chain has TRBV28 and TRBJ1-4; D is ambiguous. The source material was PBMCs or a T cell subset sorted from them (not recorded which). The receptor was derived from a young man who had mild COVID-19 (a few samples of this study predate the infection). Cell type and time point are not known. The CDR3 nucleotides are TGTGCCAGCAGTTCGTCACATCGGAAACTGTTTTTT. Encoded protein: CASSSSHRKLFF.